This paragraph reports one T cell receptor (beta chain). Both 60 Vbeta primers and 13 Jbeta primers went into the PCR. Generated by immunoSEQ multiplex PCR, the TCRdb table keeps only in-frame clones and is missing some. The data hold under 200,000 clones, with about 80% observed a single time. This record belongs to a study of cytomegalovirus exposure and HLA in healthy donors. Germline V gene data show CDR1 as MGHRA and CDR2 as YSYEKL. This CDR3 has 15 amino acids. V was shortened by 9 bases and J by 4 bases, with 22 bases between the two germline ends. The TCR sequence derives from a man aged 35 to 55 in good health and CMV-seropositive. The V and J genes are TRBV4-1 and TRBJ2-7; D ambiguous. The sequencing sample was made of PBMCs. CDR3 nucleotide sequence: TGCGCCAGTTTTTACAAGGAGAAGGCGGCATACGAGCAGTACTTC. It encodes CASFYKEKAAYEQYF.